Listed below are T cell receptor beta chains from one sample, sequenced in a study of type 1 regulatory T cells. TCRdb re-called the reads with MiXCR, one entry per CDR3 protein. This sample has roughly 46,000 distinct CDR3 sequences, with more than 9% found just once. No cognate antigen is known for these TCRs. The material sequenced was cultured non-Tr1 T cells, either the whole culture or a sorted T cell fraction (not recorded which). The receptors stem from a human donor in good health. Each CDR3 is given with its conserved first and last residue. A D gene is named only where the DNA matches it firmly. Rows may omit the clone size; those that give it use once, few, many or a size class.

>TRBJ2-3|many|TRBV11-1|.
CASSLSSTDTQYF
TGTGCCAGCAGCCTATCTAGCACAGATACGCAGTATTTT
>TRBJ2-3|few|TRBV30|.
CAWRGKGTDTQYF
TGTGCCTGGAGGGGGAAGGGAACAGATACGCAGTATTTT
>TRBJ2-6|.|TRBV5-1|.
CASSLEGGVLTF
TGCGCCAGCAGCTTGGAGGGGGGCGTCCTGACTTTC
>TRBJ2-5|few|TRBV5-1|.
CASSLVVRETQYF
TGCGCCAGCAGCTTGGTGGTTCGGGAGACCCAGTACTTC
>TRBJ1-4|few|TRBV3-1|.
CASQAGETTNEKLFF
TGTGCCAGCCAAGCGGGGGAGACAACTAATGAAAAACTGTTTTTT
>TRBJ2-2|many|TRBV4-1|.
CASSPMDRNTGELFF
TGCGCCAGCAGCCCTATGGACAGGAACACCGGGGAGCTGTTTTTT
>TRBJ2-7|many|TRBV6-1|.
CASVQSSYEQYF
TGTGCCAGCGTGCAGAGCTCCTACGAGCAGTACTTC
>TRBJ2-7|few|TRBV6-6|TRBD2
CASREPGLINEQYF
TGTGCCAGCAGGGAACCGGGACTAATCAACGAGCAGTACTTC
>TRBJ2-1|many|TRBV5-1|TRBD1
CASSNQGAVNEQFF
TGCGCCAGCAGCAACCAGGGGGCGGTAAATGAGCAGTTCTTC
>TRBJ2-2|once|TRBV6-2/TRBV6-3|TRBD2
CASRTSGSPGELFF
TGTGCCAGCAGAACTAGCGGGAGCCCCGGGGAGCTGTTTTTT
>TRBJ2-1|few|TRBV7-2|.
CASSLEIEQFF
TGTGCCAGCAGCTTAGAAATCGAGCAGTTCTTC
>TRBJ2-5|.|TRBV6-2/TRBV6-3|.
CASSRRGDQETQYF
TGTGCCAGCAGTCGCAGGGGGGACCAAGAGACCCAGTACTTC
>TRBJ2-5|many|TRBV12-3/TRBV12-4|.
CASRDLGSPQETQYF
TGTGCCAGCAGGGACCTGGGTTCCCCACAAGAGACCCAGTACTTC
>TRBJ2-1|many|TRBV12-3/TRBV12-4|.
CASSLMAGTRAEQFF
TGTGCCAGCAGCTTAATGGCGGGAACCCGCGCCGAGCAGTTCTTC
>TRBJ2-2|.|TRBV20-1|.
CSAYMAGLAGELFF
TGCAGTGCTTATATGGCAGGGTTGGCCGGGGAGCTGTTTTTT
>TRBJ2-3|.|TRBV6-6|.
CASSAIAALGRDTQYF
TGTGCCAGCAGCGCAATAGCGGCTCTGGGCAGGGATACGCAGTATTTT
>TRBJ1-6|.|TRBV11-2|.
CASSLGLTDSPLYF
TGTGCCAGCAGCTTAGGTCTCACCGATTCACCCCTCTACTTT
>TRBJ2-1|medium-sized|TRBV9|TRBD2
CASSVVAGVGEQFF
TGTGCCAGCAGCGTAGTGGCGGGAGTCGGTGAGCAGTTCTTC
>TRBJ2-3|many|TRBV10-3|TRBD2
CAISSGTSGSKDTDTQYF
TGTGCCATCTCATCGGGGACTAGCGGGAGTAAGGACACAGATACGCAGTATTTT
>TRBJ2-7|many|TRBV5-1|TRBD2
CASSPTGGYYEQYF
TGCGCCAGCAGCCCGACGGGAGGGTACTACGAGCAGTACTTC
>TRBJ1-3|few|TRBV19|.
CASSKGIVSGNTIYF
TGTGCCAGTAGTAAGGGGATCGTCTCTGGAAACACCATATATTTT
>TRBJ2-3|.|TRBV27|TRBD2
CASPVLACDPYF
TGTGCCAGCCCGGTACTAGCGTGCGACCCGTACTTT
>TRBJ2-5|.|TRBV20-1|TRBD2
CSARDGREPIQETQYF
TGCAGTGCTAGAGATGGGCGGGAGCCGATCCAAGAGACCCAGTACTTC
>TRBJ1-2|.|TRBV3-1|.
CASSQRRGEVVF
TGTGCCAGCAGCCAACGAAGGGGCGAAGTCGTCTTC
>TRBJ1-1|.|TRBV13|.
CASSLESRKAFF
TGTGCCAGCAGCTTAGAATCCAGGAAAGCTTTCTTT
>TRBJ2-1|.|TRBV5-1|.
CASSLAAQRYNEQFF
TGCGCCAGCAGCTTGGCCGCTCAAAGGTACAATGAGCAGTTCTTC
>TRBJ2-7|few|TRBV30|TRBD1
CATNRGYEQYF
TGTGCCACGAACAGGGGTTACGAGCAGTACTTC
>TRBJ2-2|few|TRBV3-1|.
CASSQPGTGELFF
TGTGCCAGCAGCCAACCGGGCACCGGGGAGCTGTTTTTT
>TRBJ2-7|many|TRBV10-3|.
CAISEMGTYEQYF
TGTGCCATCAGTGAGATGGGGACCTACGAGCAGTACTTC
>TRBJ2-1|many|TRBV7-9|TRBD2
CASSRLALYNEQFF
TGTGCCAGCAGCCGACTAGCCCTATACAATGAGCAGTTCTTC
>TRBJ1-2|many|TRBV10-3|.
CAISESRANYGYTF
TGTGCCATCAGTGAGTCCAGGGCTAACTATGGCTACACCTTC